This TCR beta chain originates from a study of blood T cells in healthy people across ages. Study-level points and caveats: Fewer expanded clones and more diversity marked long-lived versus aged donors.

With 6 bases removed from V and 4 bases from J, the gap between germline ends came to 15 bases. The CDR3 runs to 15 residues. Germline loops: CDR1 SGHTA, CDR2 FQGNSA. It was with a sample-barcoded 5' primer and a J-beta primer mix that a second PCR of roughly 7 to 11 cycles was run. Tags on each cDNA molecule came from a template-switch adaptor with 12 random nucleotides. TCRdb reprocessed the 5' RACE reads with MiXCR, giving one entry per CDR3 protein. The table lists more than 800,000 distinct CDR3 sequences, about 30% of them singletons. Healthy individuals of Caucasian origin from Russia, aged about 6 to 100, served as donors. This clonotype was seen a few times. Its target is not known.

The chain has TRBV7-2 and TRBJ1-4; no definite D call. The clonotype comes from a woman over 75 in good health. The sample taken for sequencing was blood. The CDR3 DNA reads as TGTGCCAGCAGACCACTGGGCTTGGATAATGAAAAACTGTTTTTT. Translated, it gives CASRPLGLDNEKLFF.